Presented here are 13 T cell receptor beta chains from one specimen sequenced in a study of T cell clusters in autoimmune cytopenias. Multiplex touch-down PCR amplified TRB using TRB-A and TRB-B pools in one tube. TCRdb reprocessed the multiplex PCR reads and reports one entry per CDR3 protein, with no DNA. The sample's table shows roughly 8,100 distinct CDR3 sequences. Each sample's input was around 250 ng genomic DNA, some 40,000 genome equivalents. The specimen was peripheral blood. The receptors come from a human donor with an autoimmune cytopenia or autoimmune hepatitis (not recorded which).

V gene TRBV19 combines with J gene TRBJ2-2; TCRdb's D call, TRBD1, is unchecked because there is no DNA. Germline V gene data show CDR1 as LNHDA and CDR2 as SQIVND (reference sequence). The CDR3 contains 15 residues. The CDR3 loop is CASKAGATNTGELFF.

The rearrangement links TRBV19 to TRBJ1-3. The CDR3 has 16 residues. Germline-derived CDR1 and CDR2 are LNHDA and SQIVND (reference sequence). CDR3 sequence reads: CATQPIQANSGNTIYF.

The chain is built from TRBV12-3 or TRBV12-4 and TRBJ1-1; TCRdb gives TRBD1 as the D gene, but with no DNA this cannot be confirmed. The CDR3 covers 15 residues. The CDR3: CASSFRQGTHTEAFF.

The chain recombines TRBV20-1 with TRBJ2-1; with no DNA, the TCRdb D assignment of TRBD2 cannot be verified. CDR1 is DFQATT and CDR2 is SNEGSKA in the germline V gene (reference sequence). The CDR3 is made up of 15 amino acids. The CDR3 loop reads CSASHPGLTYNEQFF.

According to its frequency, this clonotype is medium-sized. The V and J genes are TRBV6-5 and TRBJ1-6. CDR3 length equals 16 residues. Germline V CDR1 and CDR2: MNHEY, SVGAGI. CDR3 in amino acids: CASSYEQLAYNSPLHF.

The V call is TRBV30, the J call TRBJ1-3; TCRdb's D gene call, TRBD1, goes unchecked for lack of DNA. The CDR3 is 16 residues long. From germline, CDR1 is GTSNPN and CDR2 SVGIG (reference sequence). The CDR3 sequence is CAWSGNRVMSGNTIYF.

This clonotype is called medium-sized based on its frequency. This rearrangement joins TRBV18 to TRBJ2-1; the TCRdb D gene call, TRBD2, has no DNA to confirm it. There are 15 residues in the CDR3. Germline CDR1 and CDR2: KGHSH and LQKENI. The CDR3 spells CASSPKGHGYNEQFF.

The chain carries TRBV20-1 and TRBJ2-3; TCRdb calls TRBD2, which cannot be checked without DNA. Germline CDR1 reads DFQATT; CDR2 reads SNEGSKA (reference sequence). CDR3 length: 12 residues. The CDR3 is CSAEGLADTQYF.

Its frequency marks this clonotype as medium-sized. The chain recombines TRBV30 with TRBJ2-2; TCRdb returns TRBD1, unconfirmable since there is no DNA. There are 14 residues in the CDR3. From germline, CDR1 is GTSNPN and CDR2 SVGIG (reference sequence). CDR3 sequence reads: CAWKGGLGTGELFF.

CDR3 amino acids: CASSGTPTAGYKRETQYF. V gene TRBV5-3 combines with J gene TRBJ2-5; with no DNA, the TCRdb D assignment of TRBD2 cannot be verified. TRBV5-3 is an ORF, and what it does is uncertain. The CDR3 extends over 18 amino acids.

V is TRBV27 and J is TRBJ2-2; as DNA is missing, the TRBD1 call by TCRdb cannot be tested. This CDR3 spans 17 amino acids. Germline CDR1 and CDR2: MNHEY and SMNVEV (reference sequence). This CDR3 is CASSLFGAGMNTGELFF.

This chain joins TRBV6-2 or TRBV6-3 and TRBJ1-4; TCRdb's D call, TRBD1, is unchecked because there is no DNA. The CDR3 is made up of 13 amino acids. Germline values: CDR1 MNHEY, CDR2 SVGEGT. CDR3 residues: CASREPGQAKLFF.

The CDR3 spells CASSPPRAAGGRQQETQYF. The rearrangement links TRBV14 to TRBJ2-5; TCRdb gives TRBD2 as the D gene, but with no DNA this cannot be confirmed. The CDR3 has 19 amino acids. The germline CDR1 and CDR2 sequences are SGHDN and FVKESK.